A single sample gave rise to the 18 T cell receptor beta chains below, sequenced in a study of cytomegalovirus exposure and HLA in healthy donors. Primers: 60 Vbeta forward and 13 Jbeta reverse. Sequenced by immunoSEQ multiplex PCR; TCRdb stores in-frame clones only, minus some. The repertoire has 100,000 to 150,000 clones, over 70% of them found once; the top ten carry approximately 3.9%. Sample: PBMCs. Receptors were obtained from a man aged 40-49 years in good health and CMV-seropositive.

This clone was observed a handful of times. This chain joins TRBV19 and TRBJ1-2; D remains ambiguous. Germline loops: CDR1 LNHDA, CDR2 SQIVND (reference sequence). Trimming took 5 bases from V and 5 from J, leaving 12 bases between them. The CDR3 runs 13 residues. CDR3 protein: CASSVQISYGYTF. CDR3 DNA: TGTGCCAGTAGTGTGCAGATCTCTTATGGCTACACCTTC.

CDR3 amino acids: CASSSGDRGRETQYF. The CDR3 bases are TGCGCCAGCAGCTCGGGGGACAGGGGGAGGGAGACCCAGTACTTC. V is TRBV5-1 and J is TRBJ2-5, with 11 bases lining up with TRBD1. The CDR3 sequence is 15 residues long. Germline V gene sequence: CDR1 SGHRS, CDR2 YFSETQ. V lost 3 bases, J lost 5 bases, and 6 bases stayed unmatched.

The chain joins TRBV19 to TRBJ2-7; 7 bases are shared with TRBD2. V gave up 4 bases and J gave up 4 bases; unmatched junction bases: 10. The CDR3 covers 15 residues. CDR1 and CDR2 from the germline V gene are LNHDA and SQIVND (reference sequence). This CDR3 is CASSSLAGVAYEQYF. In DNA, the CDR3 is TGTGCCAGTAGTAGTCTTGCGGGAGTAGCGTACGAGCAGTACTTC.

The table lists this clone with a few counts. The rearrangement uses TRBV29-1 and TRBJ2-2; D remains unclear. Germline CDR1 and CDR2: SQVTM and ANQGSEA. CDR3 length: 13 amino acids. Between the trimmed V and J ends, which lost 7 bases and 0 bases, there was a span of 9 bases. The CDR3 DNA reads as TGCAGCGCCCTGGCCACGAACACCGGGGAGCTGTTTTTT. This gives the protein CSALATNTGELFF.

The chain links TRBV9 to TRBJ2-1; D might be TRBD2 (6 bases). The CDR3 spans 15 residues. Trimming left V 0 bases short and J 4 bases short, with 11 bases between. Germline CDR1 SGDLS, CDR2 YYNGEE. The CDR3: CASSVAVGGYNEQFF. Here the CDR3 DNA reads TGTGCCAGCAGCGTAGCCGTGGGGGGATACAATGAGCAGTTCTTC.

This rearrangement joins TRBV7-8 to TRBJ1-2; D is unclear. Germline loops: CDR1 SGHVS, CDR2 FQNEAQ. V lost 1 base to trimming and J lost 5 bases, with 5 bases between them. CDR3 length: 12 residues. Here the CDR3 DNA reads TGTGCCAGCAGCTTAGACTTTTATGGCTACACCTTC. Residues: CASSLDFYGYTF.

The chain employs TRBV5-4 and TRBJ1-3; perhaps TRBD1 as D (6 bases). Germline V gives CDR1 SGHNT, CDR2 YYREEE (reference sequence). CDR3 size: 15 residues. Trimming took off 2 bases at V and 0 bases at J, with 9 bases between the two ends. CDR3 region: CASSLQGVSGNTIYF. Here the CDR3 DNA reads TGTGCCAGCAGCTTACAGGGCGTCTCTGGAAACACCATATATTTT.

CDR3 amino acids: CATSRDGQVTDTQYF. CDR3 nucleotides: TGTGCCACCAGCAGAGATGGGCAGGTCACAGATACGCAGTATTTT. This rearrangement joins TRBV15 to TRBJ2-3; the D is unclear. Per the germline V gene, CDR1 is LNHNV and CDR2 is YYDKDF (reference sequence). The CDR3 has 15 residues. The V and J ends lost 0 bases and 2 bases respectively, with 9 bases between them.

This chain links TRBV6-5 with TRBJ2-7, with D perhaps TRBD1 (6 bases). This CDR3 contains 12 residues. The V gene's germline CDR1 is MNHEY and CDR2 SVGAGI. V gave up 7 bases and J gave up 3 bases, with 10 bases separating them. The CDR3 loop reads CASTNRVYEQYF. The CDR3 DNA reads TGTGCCAGCACCAACAGGGTCTACGAGCAGTACTTC.

CDR3 in amino acids: CASSLDRANQPQHF. The CDR3 nucleotides read TGTGCCAGCAGCTTAGACAGGGCCAATCAGCCCCAGCATTTT. The rearrangement uses TRBV12-1 and TRBJ1-5; the D call TRBD1 from the table was never checked on the DNA. TRBV12-1 is described as a pseudogene. CDR3 length: 14 amino acids.

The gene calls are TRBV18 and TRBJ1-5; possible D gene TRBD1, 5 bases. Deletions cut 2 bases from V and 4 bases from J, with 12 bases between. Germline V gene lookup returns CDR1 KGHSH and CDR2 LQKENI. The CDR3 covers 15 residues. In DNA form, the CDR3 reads TGTGCCAGCTCACCATCAGGGTTAGGGAATCAGCCCCAGCATTTT. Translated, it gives CASSPSGLGNQPQHF.

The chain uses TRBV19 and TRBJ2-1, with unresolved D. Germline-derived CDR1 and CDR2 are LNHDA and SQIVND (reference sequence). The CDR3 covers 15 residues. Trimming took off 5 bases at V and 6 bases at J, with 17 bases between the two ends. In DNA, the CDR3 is TGTGCCAGTAGTCCATATATTACGGGTGGCAATGAGCAGTTCTTC. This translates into CASSPYITGGNEQFF.

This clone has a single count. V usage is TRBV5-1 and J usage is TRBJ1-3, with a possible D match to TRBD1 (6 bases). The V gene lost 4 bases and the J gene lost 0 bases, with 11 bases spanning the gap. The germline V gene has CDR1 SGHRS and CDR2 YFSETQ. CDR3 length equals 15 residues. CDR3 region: CASSVDRSSGNTIYF. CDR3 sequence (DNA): TGCGCCAGCAGCGTCGACAGGAGCTCTGGAAACACCATATATTTT.

In DNA form, the CDR3 reads TGCGCCAGCAGCCAAGTCCTCACAGGGAGAGGGTCACCCCTCCACTTT. Translated: CASSQVLTGRGSPLHF. The chain uses TRBV4-1 and TRBJ1-6, with a possible D match to TRBD1 (6 bases). This CDR3 is built from 16 residues. V shed 1 base and J shed 10 bases, with 17 bases lying between them. The germline CDR1 and CDR2 sequences are MGHRA and YSYEKL.

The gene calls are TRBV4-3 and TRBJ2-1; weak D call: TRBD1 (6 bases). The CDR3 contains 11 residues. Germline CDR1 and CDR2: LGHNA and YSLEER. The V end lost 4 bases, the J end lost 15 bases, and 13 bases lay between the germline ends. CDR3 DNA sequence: TGCGCCAGCAGCCCAGGGGTTCCGTTGTTCTTC. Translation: CASSPGVPLFF.

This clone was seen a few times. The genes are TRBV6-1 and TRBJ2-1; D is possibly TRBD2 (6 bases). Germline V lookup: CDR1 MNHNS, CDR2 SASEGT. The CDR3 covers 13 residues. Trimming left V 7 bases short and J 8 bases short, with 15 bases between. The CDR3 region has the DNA TGTGCCAGCAATCTCGGGGGAGACGATGAGCAGTTCTTC. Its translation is CASNLGGDDEQFF.

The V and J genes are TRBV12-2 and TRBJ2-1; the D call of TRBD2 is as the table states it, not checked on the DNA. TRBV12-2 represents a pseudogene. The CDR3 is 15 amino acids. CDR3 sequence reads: CASRYLAGEHNEQFF. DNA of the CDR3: TGTGCAAGTCGCTACCTAGCGGGAGAACACAATGAGCAGTTCTTC.

CDR3 nucleotide sequence: TGCAGCGTACGATTAGCGGGTGAAGCTTTCTTT. Protein product: CSVRLAGEAFF. The chain recombines TRBV29-1 with TRBJ1-1; no clear D gene. Trimming took 6 bases from V and 7 from J, leaving 12 bases between them. Per germline, CDR1 SQVTM and CDR2 ANQGSEA. The CDR3 has 11 amino acids.